This T cell receptor (beta chain) was recorded in a study of T cell repertoires in cytomegalovirus infection. TCRdb called the reads again in MiXCR, with one record for every CDR3 protein. The sample holds around 740,000 distinct CDR3 sequences, about 40% seen once. The CDR3 loop spans 16 amino acids. The V and J ends lost 0 bases and 2 bases, in that order; junction bases with no gene match: 5. Germline CDR1 SGHAT, CDR2 FQNNGV. V usage is TRBV11-2 and J usage is TRBJ2-5, with 8 nucleotides matching TRBD2. The sequenced material came from PBMCs. The TCR was taken from a human donor in good health (CMV status not recorded). Some clones in this sample may be carry-over from other donors' samples. This chain's CDR3 is CASSLDRSGGQETQYF. The CDR3 nucleotides are TGTGCCAGCAGCTTAGATCGAAGCGGGGGACAAGAGACCCAGTACTTC.